The 8 T cell receptor beta chains given below trace back to one sample, sequenced in a study of blood T cell repertoires in COVID-19 (dated by TCRdb to the early 2020s). Libraries were prepared through the immunoSEQ multiplex PCR assay. In its TCRdb copy, this immuneACCESS table keeps in-frame sequences only and misses some clones. Where compared with another copy, unresolved V genes explain less than half of these, and the others have no known cause. For this sample there are around 180,000 clones; around 86% appear just once. The ten largest clones represent less than 3.5% of the sample. The sequencing sample was made of peripheral blood. Every receptor here comes from a woman in her 30s with active or convalescent COVID-19.

The chain combines TRBV4-1 with TRBJ2-3; the match to TRBD2 covers 14 bases. Germline V lookup: CDR1 MGHRA, CDR2 YSYEKL. The V gene end was trimmed by 3 bases and the J gene end by 2 bases; junction bases not matched to a gene: 7. The CDR3 has 18 amino acids. The CDR3 DNA is TGCGCCAGCAGCCACGACCCGGGACTAGCGGGGGTCACAGATACGCAGTATTTT. Its translation is CASSHDPGLAGVTDTQYF.

This rearrangement joins TRBV7-9 to TRBJ1-4; weak D call: TRBD1 (6 bases). The CDR3 loop spans 15 amino acids. In germline, CDR1 is SEHNR, CDR2 FQNEAQ (reference sequence). Trimming removed 1 base from V and 2 bases from J, with 8 bases in between. CDR3 protein: CASSLGRGTNEKLFF. The CDR3 DNA follows: TGTGCCAGCAGCTTAGGCAGGGGTACTAATGAAAAACTGTTTTTT.

The V gene is TRBV11-3, the J gene TRBJ2-7; D is ambiguous. Per the germline V gene, CDR1 is SGHNT and CDR2 is YENEEA. V was trimmed by 6 bases and J by 3 bases, leaving 9 bases between them. This CDR3 comprises 12 residues. CDR3: CASSREVYEQYF. For the CDR3, the DNA is TGTGCCAGCAGTCGAGAGGTCTACGAGCAGTACTTC.

This chain uses TRBV19 with TRBJ1-2; D is unclear. V was trimmed by 4 bases and J by 3 bases, leaving 9 bases between them. This CDR3 region has 13 residues. Germline CDR1 and CDR2: LNHDA and SQIVND (reference sequence). CDR3 DNA: TGTGCCAGTAGTACGAAACTAGACTATGGCTACACCTTC. It translates to CASSTKLDYGYTF.

V usage is TRBV5-1 and J usage is TRBJ1-2, with D possibly being TRBD1 (5 bases). V lost 0 bases to trimming and J lost 8 bases, with 23 bases between them. The CDR3 extends over 17 amino acids. Germline CDR1 and CDR2: SGHRS and YFSETQ. The CDR3 coding sequence is TGCGCCAGCAGCTTGGCCTCGGGGGTTGTCGACCGAGGGGGCTACACCTTC. This translates into CASSLASGVVDRGGYTF.

The chain combines TRBV2 with TRBJ1-2, with 7 positions matching TRBD1. Unmatched junction bases numbered 10, after V lost 0 bases and J lost 6 bases. From germline, CDR1 is SNHLY and CDR2 FYNNEI. This CDR3 region has 16 residues. The DNA of the CDR3 is TGTGCCAGCAGTGAAGCGCAGACCCCCAGGGGGAATGGCTACACCTTC. This gives the protein CASSEAQTPRGNGYTF.

Here the CDR3 DNA reads TGTGCCAGTGAGGGGGCTTACGAGCAGTACTTC. Amino acids: CASEGAYEQYF. This rearrangement joins TRBV3-1 (or the pseudogene TRBV3-2) to TRBJ2-7; 7 nucleotides agree with TRBD1. The CDR3 extends over 11 amino acids. Germline CDR1 is LGHDT and CDR2 is YNNKEL (reference sequence). The junction had 3 bases not matched to a gene; V was cut back by 9 bases and J by 4 bases.

The V and J genes are TRBV6-5 and TRBJ2-7; a possible D gene is TRBD1 (6 bases). Germline lookup yields CDR1 MNHEY and CDR2 SVGAGI. The CDR3 consists of 13 residues. Trimming shortened V by 10 bases and J by 6 bases, and 19 bases separated the two germline ends. The CDR3 sequence: CATPLQGISEQYF. In nucleotides, the CDR3 is TGTGCCACCCCGCTACAGGGCATTTCCGAGCAGTACTTC.